This T cell receptor beta chain comes out of a study of persistence of HIV-infected CD4 T cells. Overall study context: Up to roughly 180 mL blood was drawn at multiple time points; a couple of donors had single-time leukapheresis.

This was the immunoSEQ version 4 assay in survey mode. Using immunoSEQ multiplex PCR, the repertoire was profiled, and TCRdb retains in-frame clones only, with some absent. The sample comprises approximately 40,000 clones, approximately 78% of which are singletons, and more than 13% rests with the top ten. About this clone: Its antigen is not identified.

Cells were stimulated with overlapping HIV-1 Gag 15-mer peptides. CD40L-negative CD69-negative CD45RO-high memory CD4+ T cells were sorted as populations depleted of antigen-responding cells. These HIV-1-infected adults initiated suppressive ART in chronic infection. CDR3 size: 10 residues. V lost 6 bases and J 8 bases, leaving 10 bases between the germline ends. The germline gives CDR1 DFQATT, CDR2 SNEGSKA (reference sequence). Source: CD4+ T cells sorted from PBMCs after approximately 19-hour stimulation, taken from a patient who received antiretroviral therapy. This TCR was recovered from an adult man with HIV who was CMV-seropositive. The chain uses TRBV20-1 and TRBJ1-2; D is uncertain. For the CDR3, the DNA is TGCAGTGCCGGGGAGATGGGCTACACCTTC. It is translated as CSAGEMGYTF.